The rows below give T cell receptor beta chains drawn from one sample of a study of CD8 T cells in ankylosing spondylitis. In TCRdb, the 5' RACE reads were re-called with MiXCR into one record per CDR3 protein. The sample consists of around 480,000 distinct CDR3 sequences, 17% of them appearing once. Sequenced input: blood, either unsorted or a sorted T cell fraction (not recorded which). These TCRs come from a male donor with ankylosing spondylitis. CDR3s include the opening cysteine and the closing phenylalanine or tryptophan. A D gene is named only where the DNA matches it firmly. For some rows the clone size is stated as once, few or many, or as a class when expanded; others skip it.

clone_size: -; d_call: -; v_call: TRBV6-1; j_call: TRBJ2-1; cdr3_nt: TGTGCCAGCAAGCGCACGGGACTCTCCTCCTACAATGAGCAGTTCTTC; cdr3_aa: CASKRTGLSSYNEQFF
clone_size: -; d_call: -; v_call: TRBV6-5; j_call: TRBJ1-2; cdr3_nt: TGTGCCAGCAGTTACGAGTTCGTCCCCCAATTTGGCTACACCTTC; cdr3_aa: CASSYEFVPQFGYTF
clone_size: few; d_call: -; v_call: TRBV18; j_call: TRBJ2-7; cdr3_nt: TGTGCCAGCTCAAGTCGGGACGGCTACGAGCAGTACTTC; cdr3_aa: CASSSRDGYEQYF
clone_size: -; d_call: -; v_call: TRBV2; j_call: TRBJ2-7; cdr3_nt: TGTGCCAGCAGTGAGCAGGGGTTCGAGCAGTACTTC; cdr3_aa: CASSEQGFEQYF
clone_size: -; d_call: -; v_call: TRBV27; j_call: TRBJ2-5; cdr3_nt: TGTGCCAGCAGCCGCTCCCCAAGGAGAGAAGAGACCCAGTACTTC; cdr3_aa: CASSRSPRREETQYF
clone_size: few; d_call: TRBD1; v_call: TRBV5-1; j_call: TRBJ1-1; cdr3_nt: TGCGCCAGCAGCTTGACAGGGGGGATGAACACTGAAGCTTTCTTT; cdr3_aa: CASSLTGGMNTEAFF
clone_size: few; d_call: -; v_call: TRBV7-2; j_call: TRBJ2-1; cdr3_nt: TGTGCCAGCAGGTTCGTGGCTAGCGTACGTGAGCAGTTCTTC; cdr3_aa: CASRFVASVREQFF
clone_size: -; d_call: -; v_call: TRBV6-1; j_call: TRBJ1-1; cdr3_nt: TGTGCCAGCAGTGCGAACGGGGACACTGAAGCTTTCTTT; cdr3_aa: CASSANGDTEAFF
clone_size: -; d_call: TRBD2; v_call: TRBV6-5; j_call: TRBJ2-7; cdr3_nt: TGTGCCACCATGGATACGGGGACTAGCAGGAACTTC; cdr3_aa: CATMDTGTSRNF
clone_size: many; d_call: -; v_call: TRBV29-1; j_call: TRBJ1-2; cdr3_nt: TGCAGCGAGACCCGCAGCGGGGGCTACACCTTC; cdr3_aa: CSETRSGGYTF
clone_size: -; d_call: -; v_call: TRBV3-1; j_call: TRBJ2-2; cdr3_nt: TGTGCCAGCAGCTACCTCGTGGGGAACGCCGGGGAGCTGTTTTTT; cdr3_aa: CASSYLVGNAGELFF
clone_size: -; d_call: -; v_call: TRBV29-1; j_call: TRBJ2-1; cdr3_nt: TGCAGCGTTGACCCGGGTGGGAATGAGCAGTTCTTC; cdr3_aa: CSVDPGGNEQFF
clone_size: few; d_call: TRBD2; v_call: TRBV14; j_call: TRBJ2-7; cdr3_nt: TGTGCCAGCAGCCCGACTAGCGGGAGCTTCAACGAGCAGTACTTC; cdr3_aa: CASSPTSGSFNEQYF
clone_size: -; d_call: -; v_call: TRBV7-3; j_call: TRBJ2-1; cdr3_nt: TGTGCCAGCAGCTCAACTAGTTTCGTGCAGTTCTTC; cdr3_aa: CASSSTSFVQFF
clone_size: -; d_call: -; v_call: TRBV19; j_call: TRBJ1-5; cdr3_nt: TGTGCCAGTAGTATCCCGGGACACCAGAGCAATCAGCCCCAGCATTTT; cdr3_aa: CASSIPGHQSNQPQHF
clone_size: few; d_call: TRBD1; v_call: TRBV28; j_call: TRBJ2-7; cdr3_nt: TGTGCCAGCAGCCAGACAGGGGGCATCTCCTACGAGCAGTACTTC; cdr3_aa: CASSQTGGISYEQYF
clone_size: -; d_call: -; v_call: TRBV28; j_call: TRBJ2-7; cdr3_nt: TGTGCCAGCAGTTTACCCAGGGACCTCTACGAGCAGTACTTC; cdr3_aa: CASSLPRDLYEQYF
clone_size: -; d_call: TRBD2; v_call: TRBV7-2; j_call: TRBJ2-3; cdr3_nt: TGTGCCAGCAGCTTAGCCCCGGGGGGGGGCACAGATACGCAGTATTTT; cdr3_aa: CASSLAPGGGTDTQYF
clone_size: few; d_call: -; v_call: TRBV5-5; j_call: TRBJ1-6; cdr3_nt: TGTGCCAGCAGCTTGGACGCGGCGAGCTTCAATTCACCCCTCCACTTT; cdr3_aa: CASSLDAASFNSPLHF
clone_size: -; d_call: -; v_call: TRBV5-5; j_call: TRBJ2-3; cdr3_nt: TGTGCCAGCAGCTTGGACGTTGGCGGGGCGGGCGGGGATACGCAGTATTTT; cdr3_aa: CASSLDVGGAGGDTQYF
clone_size: few; d_call: TRBD1; v_call: TRBV7-9; j_call: TRBJ1-3; cdr3_nt: TGTGCCAGCAGCTTAAGAGGGGGCGGTGGAAACACCATATATTTT; cdr3_aa: CASSLRGGGGNTIYF
clone_size: -; d_call: -; v_call: TRBV6-2/TRBV6-3; j_call: TRBJ1-2; cdr3_nt: TGTGCCAGCAGCCGCCGACAGAGTCCTTCCTACACCTTC; cdr3_aa: CASSRRQSPSYTF